Presented here are 20 T cell receptor beta chains from one specimen sequenced in a study of Graves' ophthalmopathy and Graves' hyperthyroidism. From RNA, the CDR3 regions of TCR beta chains were amplified and sequenced. Investigators did first-round RT-PCR with HTBI primers, then second-round multiplex PCR. Using its own MiXCR run on the multiplex PCR reads, TCRdb lists one record per CDR3 protein. This table has roughly 500,000 distinct CDR3 sequences, roughly an eighth appearing once. Sequencing was performed on blood. The receptors shown here come from a woman aged 25-40 years with Graves' ophthalmopathy.

This clonotype was detected ten times or more. The CDR3 bases are TGCAGTGCTAGAGTCGTCACACCGAATACTAGCGGAAGGAAGTCCTACGAGCAGTACTTC. This codes for CSARVVTPNTSGRKSYEQYF. The gene calls are TRBV20-1 and TRBJ2-7; 8 positions match TRBD2. V was clipped by 1 base and J by 1 base; unmatched bases: 21. CDR1 DFQATT and CDR2 SNEGSKA come from the germline V gene (reference sequence). This CDR3 contains 20 residues.

This clonotype showed up many times. V and J are TRBV4-1 and TRBJ2-7, with TRBD2 as a possible D gene (5 bases). V was cut by 0 bases and J by 2 bases, with 14 bases left in between. The CDR3 has 16 amino acids. Germline V gene lookup returns CDR1 MGHRA and CDR2 YSYEKL. The CDR3 sequence: CASSQEDGGRPYEQYF. DNA of the CDR3: TGCGCCAGCAGCCAAGAGGACGGAGGCAGGCCCTACGAGCAGTACTTC.

The sample holds many counts of this clonotype. The chain is built from TRBV28 and TRBJ2-2; tentative D call: TRBD1 (6 bases). Per germline, CDR1 MDHEN and CDR2 SYDVKM. The CDR3 loop spans 15 amino acids. The germline V and J ends were trimmed by 4 bases and 1 base, with 10 bases remaining between them. CDR3 protein: CASSSNRENTGELFF. In nucleotides, the CDR3 is TGTGCCAGCAGTTCGAACAGGGAGAACACCGGGGAGCTGTTTTTT.

This clonotype was seen more than once but under ten times. The chain employs TRBV29-1 and TRBJ2-3; either TRBD1 or TRBD2 may supply D (5 bases each). The CDR3 has 15 residues. With 2 bases removed from V and 6 bases from J, the gap between germline ends came to 18 bases. CDR1 and CDR2 (germline): SQVTM, ANQGSEA. This chain's CDR3 is CSVEMGPNSLDTQYF. Here the CDR3 DNA reads TGCAGCGTTGAAATGGGACCGAACTCCCTTGATACGCAGTATTTT.

This rearrangement joins TRBV2 to TRBJ2-3; the match to TRBD1 covers 11 bases. V was clipped by 6 bases and J by 7 bases; unmatched bases: 12. There are 16 residues in the CDR3. Germline-derived CDR1 and CDR2 are SNHLY and FYNNEI. This CDR3 reads CASSLEDRGLVHTQYF. The CDR3 DNA is TGTGCCAGCAGCTTAGAGGACAGGGGGCTAGTTCATACGCAGTATTTT.

There are many counts of this clonotype. This chain uses TRBV11-2 with TRBJ1-1; 11 bases line up with TRBD1. This CDR3 has 17 amino acids. The ends lost 5 bases at V and 1 base at J; junction bases unmatched: 9. Germline V lookup: CDR1 SGHAT, CDR2 FQNNGV. The CDR3 DNA sequence: TGTGCCAGCAGCCCACACATCGGGACAGGGGGGAACACTGAAGCTTTCTTT. Translation: CASSPHIGTGGNTEAFF.

At least ten counts were recorded for this clonotype. The CDR3 region is CASTYLGQTYNSPLHF. DNA of the CDR3: TGTGCCAGCACCTACCTCGGACAGACCTATAATTCACCCCTCCACTTT. The genes are TRBV6-1 and TRBJ1-6, with D possibly TRBD1 on 6 matching bases. The CDR3 consists of 16 residues. Trimming left V 7 bases short and J 2 bases short, with 15 bases between. Germline V CDR1 and CDR2: MNHNS, SASEGT.

Many counts were recorded for this clonotype. The chain uses TRBV5-1 and TRBJ2-5, with D uncertain. Per the germline V gene, CDR1 is SGHRS and CDR2 is YFSETQ. V was clipped by 0 bases and J by 2 bases, with 2 bases between them. The CDR3 is 12 residues long. As DNA, the CDR3 is TGCGCCAGCAGCTTGGAACAAGAGACCCAGTACTTC. Amino acid sequence: CASSLEQETQYF.

This clonotype was found many times. For the CDR3, the DNA is TGTGCCAGCAGTAAAATCGACAGGCCCCCCTACGAGCAGTACTTC. Protein sequence: CASSKIDRPPYEQYF. This rearrangement joins TRBV2 to TRBJ2-7; a weak D match, TRBD1 (6 bases). CDR1 is SNHLY, CDR2 FYNNEI, per germline. The V and J ends lost 5 bases and 2 bases respectively, with 16 bases between them. The CDR3 has 15 amino acids.

This clonotype has a count of ten or more. The chain combines TRBV29-1 with TRBJ1-2; TRBD1 agrees at 12 bases. The CDR3 is 13 amino acids. Germline V gene lookup returns CDR1 SQVTM and CDR2 ANQGSEA. As DNA, the CDR3 is TGCAGTGAGGGACAGGGGGCGCGTTGTGGCTACACCTTC. Protein: CSEGQGARCGYTF.

This clonotype was detected ten times or more. The chain couples TRBV19 to TRBJ2-7; D is tentatively TRBD1 or TRBD2 (5 bases each). Germline V gene data show CDR1 as LNHDA and CDR2 as SQIVND (reference sequence). V was pared by 5 bases and J by 5 bases, with 10 bases between. The CDR3 length is 12 residues. CDR3 in amino acids: CASSRRDHEQYF. The DNA for the CDR3 is TGTGCCAGTAGTCGCAGGGACCACGAGCAGTACTTC. Full variable domain (missing parts from reference TRBV19 and TRBJ2-7): DGGITQSPKYLFRKEGQNVTLSCEQNLNHDAMYWYRQDPGQGLRLIYYSQIVNDFQKGDIAEGYSVSREKKESFPLTVTSAQKNPTAFYLCASSRRDHEQYFGPGTRLTVT.

This clonotype was observed many times. This chain connects TRBV12-3 or TRBV12-4 to TRBJ1-5; 7 bases map to TRBD1. Trimming at V came to 8 bases and at J to 0 bases, leaving 4 bases not matched to a gene. CDR3 length: 14 amino acids. CDR3 in amino acids: CASRWTGSNQPQHF. As DNA, the CDR3 is TGTGCCAGCCGCTGGACAGGTAGCAATCAGCCCCAGCATTTT.

This clonotype was counted ten times or more. This rearrangement joins TRBV7-3 to TRBJ1-1; D is perhaps TRBD1 (6 bases). The CDR3 sequence is 15 residues long. Trimming removed 2 bases from V and 1 base from J, with 11 bases in between. Germline lookup yields CDR1 SGHTA and CDR2 FQGTGA. CDR3 sequence: CASSLYGGGNTEAFF. For the CDR3, the DNA is TGTGCCAGCAGCTTATACGGGGGCGGGAACACTGAAGCTTTCTTT. The whole variable domain, remainder taken from reference TRBV7-3 and TRBJ1-1, is GAGVSQTPSNKVTEKGKYVELRCDPISGHTALYWYRQSLGQGPEFLIYFQGTGAADDSGLPNDRFFAVRPEGSVSTLKIQRTERGDSAVYLCASSLYGGGNTEAFFGQGTRLTVV.

In its sample, this clonotype was seen many times. The V and J genes are TRBV4-1 and TRBJ1-2; no firm D call. The CDR3 loop spans 12 amino acids. The V end lost 5 bases, the J end lost 1 base, and 5 bases lay between the germline ends. From germline, CDR1 is MGHRA and CDR2 YSYEKL. CDR3 loop: CASSSINYGYTF. The CDR3 nucleotides read TGCGCCAGCAGCTCAATTAACTATGGCTACACCTTC.

In its sample, this clonotype was seen many times. This chain links TRBV12-3 or TRBV12-4 with TRBJ1-5; the D gene is possibly TRBD1 (5 bases). V was trimmed by 5 bases and J by 6 bases, leaving 14 bases between them. The CDR3 is 14 residues long. In DNA, the CDR3 is TGTGCCAGCAGTGTACAGGCAGCCGGTCAGCCCCAGCATTTT. This encodes CASSVQAAGQPQHF.

The J gene is TRBJ2-2, the V gene TRBV18; perhaps TRBD2 as D (6 bases). CDR3 length: 15 amino acids. Germline V gene data show CDR1 as KGHSH and CDR2 as LQKENI. Trimming removed 0 bases at V and 6 bases at J, with 11 bases between. This chain's CDR3 is CASSPPRGAAGELFF. CDR3 DNA: TGTGCCAGCTCACCACCGCGGGGCGCGGCCGGGGAGCTGTTTTTT.

The chain uses TRBV18 and TRBJ1-1; 9 nucleotides align to TRBD1. Germline V gene data show CDR1 as KGHSH and CDR2 as LQKENI. This CDR3 comprises 15 residues. Trimming removed 5 bases from V and 6 bases from J; junction bases left unmatched: 10. The CDR3 DNA reads TGTGCCAGCTCAACAACACAGGGGGCGGGCGCTGAAGCTTTCTTT. The encoded protein is CASSTTQGAGAEAFF.

This clonotype has ten or more counts. The genes are TRBV6-2 or TRBV6-3 and TRBJ2-5, with 13 bases aligning to TRBD2. Germline CDR1 reads MNHEY; CDR2 reads SVGEGT. Unmatched junction bases numbered 19, after V lost 8 bases and J lost 4 bases. The CDR3 runs to 19 residues. CDR3 nucleotides: TGTGCCAGCGCCCTCGGACTAGCGGGAGCCGGGTCGGGGAGAGAGACCCAGTACTTC. Its translation is CASALGLAGAGSGRETQYF.

This clonotype has at least ten counts. The rearrangement links TRBV29-1 to TRBJ2-7, with 8 bases identical to TRBD1. Germline-derived CDR1 and CDR2 are SQVTM and ANQGSEA. V dropped 0 bases and J dropped 3; count of bases not matched to a gene: 1. The CDR3 is 13 amino acids. The CDR3 reads CSVEEGQGYEQYF. The CDR3 DNA reads TGCAGCGTTGAAGAAGGACAGGGCTACGAGCAGTACTTC.

This clonotype was recorded at least ten times. The V call is TRBV28, the J call TRBJ2-5; 7 bases align to TRBD2. V shed 1 base, J shed 5 bases, and the junction held 7 bases outside the gene matches. Germline CDR1 MDHEN, CDR2 SYDVKM. The CDR3 is made up of 15 amino acids. The chain's CDR3 is CASSLSGAGYETQYF. CDR3 DNA sequence: TGTGCCAGCAGTTTATCTGGAGCGGGATATGAGACCCAGTACTTC. Full variable domain (remainder filled in from reference TRBV28 and TRBJ2-5): DVKVTQSSRYLVKRTGEKVFLECVQDMDHENMFWYRQDPGLGLRLIYFSYDVKMKEKGDIPEGYSVSREKKERFSLILESASTNQTSMYLCASSLSGAGYETQYFGPGTRLLVL.